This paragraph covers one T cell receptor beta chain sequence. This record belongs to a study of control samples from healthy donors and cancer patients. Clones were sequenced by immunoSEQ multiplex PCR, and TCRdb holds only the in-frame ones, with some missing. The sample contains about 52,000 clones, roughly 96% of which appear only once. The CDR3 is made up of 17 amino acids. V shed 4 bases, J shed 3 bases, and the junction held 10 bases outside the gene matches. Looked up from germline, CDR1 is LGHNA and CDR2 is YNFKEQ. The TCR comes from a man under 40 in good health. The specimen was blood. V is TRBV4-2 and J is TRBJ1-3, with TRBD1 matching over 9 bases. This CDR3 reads CASSPAITGGLGNTIYF. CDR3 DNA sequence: TGTGCCAGCAGCCCGGCTATTACAGGGGGCCTTGGAAACACCATATATTTT.